The clone carrying this T cell receptor beta chain was observed once. As yet, its antigen is unknown. The table came from immunoSEQ multiplex PCR; TCRdb's copy has only in-frame clones and leaves some out. The data show 77,000 or so clones, with roughly nine tenths seen just once and more than 9.5% held by the top ten. This specimen belongs to a study of OX40 agonist ivuxolimab in advanced cancers. CDR3 size: 13 residues. CDR1 is SGHTA, CDR2 FQGNSA, per germline. V gave up 6 bases and J gave up 5 bases, with 12 bases separating them. Study results and caveats: Averaging showed that CD8+ T cells had more expanded clones than CD4+ did. Among expanded peripheral T cells, antigen specificity went undetermined.

The J gene is TRBJ2-3, the V gene TRBV7-2, with D possibly matching TRBD1 (5 bases). Here the sequenced sample was CD4+ or CD8+ T cells sorted from blood, taken in a trial of the OX40 agonist ivuxolimab. This sequence was found in an adult with an advanced solid tumor such as melanoma, head and neck, liver or kidney cancer. CDR3 loop: CASSRGSGDTQYF. DNA of the CDR3: TGTGCCAGCAGTAGGGGTTCTGGAGATACGCAGTATTTT. Full variable domain (missing parts from reference TRBV7-2 and TRBJ2-3): GAGVSQSPSNKVTEKGKDVELRCDPISGHTALYWYRQSLGQGLEFLIYFQGNSAPDKSGLPSDRFSAERTGGSVSTLTIQRTQQEDSAVYLCASSRGSGDTQYFGPGTRLTVL.